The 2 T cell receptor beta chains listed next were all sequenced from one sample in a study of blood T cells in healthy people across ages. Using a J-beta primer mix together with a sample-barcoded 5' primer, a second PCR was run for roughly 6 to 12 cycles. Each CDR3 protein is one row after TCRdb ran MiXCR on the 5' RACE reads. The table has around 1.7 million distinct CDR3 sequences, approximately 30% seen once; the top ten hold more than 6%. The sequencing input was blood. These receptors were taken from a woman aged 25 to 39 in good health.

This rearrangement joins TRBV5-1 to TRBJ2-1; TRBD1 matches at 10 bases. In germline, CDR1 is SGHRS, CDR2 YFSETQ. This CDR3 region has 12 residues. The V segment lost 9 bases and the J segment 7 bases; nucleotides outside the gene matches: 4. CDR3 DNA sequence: TGCGCCACCACGGACAGGGGGAATGAGCAGTTCTTC. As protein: CATTDRGNEQFF.

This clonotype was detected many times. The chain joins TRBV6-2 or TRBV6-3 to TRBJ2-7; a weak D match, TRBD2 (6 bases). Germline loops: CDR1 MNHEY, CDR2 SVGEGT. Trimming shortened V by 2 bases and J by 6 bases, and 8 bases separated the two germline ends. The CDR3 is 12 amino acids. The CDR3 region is CASSYIGGEQYF. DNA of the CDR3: TGTGCCAGCAGTTACATCGGGGGCGAGCAGTACTTC.